The 5 T cell receptor beta chains below were found in one sample sequenced in a study of regulatory T cells in long-lasting Graves disease. The time point denotes: newly diagnosed GD, antithyroid drugs for less than 3 months. PBMCs were the source of the RNA used for TCR sequencing. According to the study, TCR beta libraries were built with iRepertoire HTBI primers and CDR3-region Arm-PCR. One entry per CDR3 protein, called by TCRdb with MiXCR from the multiplex PCR reads. Here the sample spans about 430,000 distinct CDR3 sequences, around 16% being singletons. The sample was also reused in another study, on T cells in Graves' hyperthyroidism and ophthalmopathy.

The specimen was peripheral blood mononuclear cells (PBMCs), collected at new diagnosis, from a patient treated with antithyroid drugs. The receptors come from a woman aged 40 to 49 with Graves disease.

The gene calls are TRBV20-1 and TRBJ2-7; TRBD2 aligns across 9 bases. J gave up 4 bases and V 3 bases, and 1 base lay outside the gene matches. This CDR3 has 12 residues. Germline CDR1 is DFQATT and CDR2 is SNEGSKA (reference sequence). The CDR3 protein is CSASLAGYEQYF. The CDR3 DNA follows: TGCAGTGCTAGTCTAGCGGGATACGAGCAGTACTTC.

This clonotype has a count of ten or more. The CDR3 spells CASSFPASGEKLFF. The CDR3 bases are TGTGCCAGCAGCTTTCCCGCGTCAGGGGAAAAACTGTTTTTT. The chain has TRBV7-9 and TRBJ1-4; perhaps TRBD1 as D (5 bases). CDR3 size: 14 residues. Germline V lookup: CDR1 SEHNR, CDR2 FQNEAQ (reference sequence). Between the trimmed V and J ends, which lost 3 bases and 8 bases, there was a span of 13 bases.

This clonotype was recorded a few times. The chain uses TRBV29-1 and TRBJ1-2, with unresolved D. Looked up from germline, CDR1 is SQVTM and CDR2 is ANQGSEA. This CDR3 contains 11 residues. Trimming took off 7 bases at V and 8 bases at J, with 14 bases between the two ends. In nucleotides, the CDR3 is TGCAGCGCTCTCCGGGGAGTCGGCTACACCTTC. As protein: CSALRGVGYTF. The complete variable domain, with remaining parts taken from reference TRBV29-1 and TRBJ1-2, reads SAVISQKPSRDICQRGTSLTIQCQVDSQVTMMFWYRQQPGQSLTLIATANQGSEATYESGFVIDKFPISRPNLTFSTLTVSNMSPEDSSIYLCSALRGVGYTFGSGTRLTVV.

This clonotype was seen repeatedly, ten times or more. The genes are TRBV12-3 or TRBV12-4 and TRBJ2-5; no clear D. V was shortened by 1 base and J by 2 bases, with 8 bases between the two germline ends. This CDR3 contains 14 residues. Written as DNA, the CDR3 is TGTGCCAGCAGTTTAGACGGATCACAAGAGACCCAGTACTTC. Translated: CASSLDGSQETQYF.

On this clonotype itself: Since a much larger clone is just one base distant, this may be a read error. The chain employs TRBV7-4 and TRBJ2-1; D is possibly TRBD2 (5 bases). CDR1 is SGHVT, CDR2 SQSDAQ, per germline. The CDR3 loop spans 16 amino acids. The CDR3 spells CASSTNRGCSYNEQLF. DNA of the CDR3: TGTGCCAGCAGCACCAACCGGGGATGCTCCTACAATGAGCAGCTCTTC. Supplemented by reference TRBV7-4 and TRBJ2-1, the full variable domain reads GAGVSQSPRYKVAKRGRDVALRCDSISGHVTLYWYRQTLGQGSEVLTYSQSDAQRDKSGRPSGRFSAERPERSVSTLKIQRTEQGDSAVYLCASSTNRGCSYNEQLFGPGTRLTVL.